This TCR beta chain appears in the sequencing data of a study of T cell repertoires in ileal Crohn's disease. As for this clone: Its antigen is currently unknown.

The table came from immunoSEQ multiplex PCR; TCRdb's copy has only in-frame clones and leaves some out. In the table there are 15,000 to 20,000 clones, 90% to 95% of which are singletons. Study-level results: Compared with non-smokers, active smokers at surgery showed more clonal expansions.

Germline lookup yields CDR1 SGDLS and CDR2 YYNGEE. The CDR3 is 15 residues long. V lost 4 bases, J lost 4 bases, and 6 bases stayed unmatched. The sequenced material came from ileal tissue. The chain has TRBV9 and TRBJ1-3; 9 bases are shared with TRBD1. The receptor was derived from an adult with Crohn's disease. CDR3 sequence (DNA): TGTGCCAGCAGCTACCAGGGACAGGGAGGAAACACCATATATTTT. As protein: CASSYQGQGGNTIYF.